This T cell receptor (beta chain) was captured by sequencing in a study of CD8+CD57+ T cells in acquired aplastic anemia. Across the study: Each DNA sample taken from sorted CD4+ and CD8+ cells came to about 3.2 ug on average. Healthy donor CD4+ samples were sequenced to a depth that averaged roughly 10 million reads.

Findings and caveats of the study: About 30 CD8+ CDR3 sequences occurred in both the patients and the controls.

This clonotype was seen repeatedly, ten times or more. Its antigen is not known. Per the germline V gene, CDR1 is DFQATT and CDR2 is SNEGSKA (reference sequence). V lost 0 bases and J lost 2, with 13 bases in between. The CDR3 has 15 residues. The template for TCR beta VDJ and CDR3 sequence profiling was genomic DNA. TCRdb passed the reads through MiXCR, listing each CDR3 protein once. The table records under 250,000 distinct CDR3 sequences, 30% to 35% of them present only once. The material sequenced was sorted CD4+, CD8+, or CD8+CD57+ T cells (not recorded which) from PBMCs. The V gene is TRBV20-1, the J gene TRBJ1-2; D may be TRBD1 (5 bases). The sequence derives from a human donor in good health, serving as a control. The CDR3 bases are TGCAGTGCTAGAGATTCTAGGGCAGGGAACTATGGCTACACCTTC. Translating gives CSARDSRAGNYGYTF.